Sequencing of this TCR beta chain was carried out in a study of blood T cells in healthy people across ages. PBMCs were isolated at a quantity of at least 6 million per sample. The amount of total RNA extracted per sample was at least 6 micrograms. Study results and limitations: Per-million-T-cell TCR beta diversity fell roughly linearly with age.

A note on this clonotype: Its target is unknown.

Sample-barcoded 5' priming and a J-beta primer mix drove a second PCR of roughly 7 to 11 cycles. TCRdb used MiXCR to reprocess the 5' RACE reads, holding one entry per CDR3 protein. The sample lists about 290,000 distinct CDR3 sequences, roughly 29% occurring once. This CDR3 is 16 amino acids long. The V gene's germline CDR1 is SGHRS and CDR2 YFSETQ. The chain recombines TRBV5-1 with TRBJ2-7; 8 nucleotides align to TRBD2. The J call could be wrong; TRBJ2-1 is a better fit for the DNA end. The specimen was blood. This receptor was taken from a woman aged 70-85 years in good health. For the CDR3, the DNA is TGCGCCAGCAGCGGTAAACTAGCGGAGCGATACAATGAGCAGTTCTTC. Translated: CASSGKLAERYNEQFF.